One and the same sample provided the 18 T cell receptor beta chains below, sequenced in a study of T cells after posttransplantation cyclophosphamide. The method was immunoSEQ multiplex PCR; TCRdb's version includes in-frame clones alone and lacks a portion of them. This sample has fewer than 25,000 clones, with about 90% found just once. Control samples came 1 year after myeloablative marrow transplants with methotrexate plus calcineurin inhibitor. Source: PBMCs, taken after an allogeneic stem cell transplant with a calcineurin inhibitor and methotrexate. The receptors were gathered from a female patient aged 50-59 years who received an allogeneic stem cell transplant from an unrelated donor, was CMV-positive, and had chronic GVHD only. Some T cells here may be from the graft donor.

This chain uses TRBV6-4 with TRBJ1-4; D possibly corresponds to TRBD1 (5 bases). From germline, CDR1 is MRHNA and CDR2 SNTAGT. This CDR3 is 17 amino acids long. V lost 10 bases, J lost 3 bases, and 24 bases lay in between. The CDR3 DNA follows: TGTGCCACCAGGAGCGGGACTCCGAGTGGGGCTAATGAAAAACTGTTTTTT. It translates to CATRSGTPSGANEKLFF.

In its sample, this clone was seen once. The chain is built from TRBV6-5 and TRBJ2-6, with D hard to call. The CDR3 runs 14 residues. Germline V CDR1 and CDR2: MNHEY, SVGAGI. V shed 6 bases and J shed 0 bases, with 6 bases lying between them. CDR3 residues: CASSYISGANVLTF. In DNA, the CDR3 is TGTGCCAGCAGCTATATCTCTGGGGCCAACGTCCTGACTTTC.

Concerning this clone itself: One junction end does not reproduce the germline sequence, and a read error may be involved. Different DNA sequences within this sample yield the same CDR3. The CDR3 DNA reads TGTGCCAGCAGCAAAAGGGAGGGCTACGAGCAATACTTC. Its translation is CASSKREGYEQYF. This chain links TRBV7-9 with TRBJ2-7; 7 bases are shared with TRBD2. The V gene's germline CDR1 is SEHNR and CDR2 FQNEAQ (reference sequence). This CDR3 has 13 residues.

J is TRBJ1-2 and V is TRBV19; D may be TRBD1 (6 bases). V lost 5 bases, J lost 4 bases, and 14 bases lay in between. Germline assignment: CDR1 LNHDA and CDR2 SQIVND (reference sequence). This CDR3 comprises 14 residues. CDR3 DNA: TGTGCCAGTAGTGGACAGTCTGGTGGCTATGGCTACACCTTC. Residues: CASSGQSGGYGYTF.

This clone was seen a few times. The J gene is TRBJ2-1, the V gene TRBV7-9; possible D gene TRBD1, 7 bases. There are 15 residues in the CDR3. The germline V gene encodes CDR1 SEHNR and CDR2 FQNEAQ (reference sequence). Trimming took off 2 bases at V and 5 bases at J, with 13 bases between the two ends. This CDR3 is CASSLTRRGHNEQFF. CDR3 coding DNA: TGTGCCAGCAGCTTAACACGGAGGGGGCACAATGAGCAGTTCTTC.

This chain joins TRBV27 and TRBJ2-1; D possibly corresponds to TRBD2 (5 bases). The CDR3 length is 15 residues. The germline V gene has CDR1 MNHEY and CDR2 SMNVEV (reference sequence). V shed 10 bases and J shed 4 bases, with 20 bases lying between them. The CDR3 loop is CATVAPKRGYNEQFF. CDR3 bases: TGTGCCACCGTCGCGCCGAAAAGAGGGTACAATGAGCAGTTCTTC.

V gene TRBV19 combines with J gene TRBJ1-5; perhaps TRBD1 as D (5 bases). The germline gives CDR1 LNHDA, CDR2 SQIVND (reference sequence). The CDR3 sequence is 15 residues long. Trimming left V 8 bases short and J 1 base short, with 15 bases between. CDR3 loop: CASQRAGKSNQPQHF. The DNA of the CDR3 is TGTGCCAGTCAACGGGCAGGGAAAAGCAATCAGCCCCAGCATTTT.

The chain is built from TRBV7-9 and TRBJ2-7; 8 bases map to TRBD1. Germline assignment: CDR1 SEHNR and CDR2 FQNEAQ (reference sequence). CDR3 length: 13 residues. Trimming removed 5 bases from V and 1 base from J; junction bases left unmatched: 1. The CDR3 spells CASSGTGSYEQYF. In DNA, the CDR3 is TGTGCCAGCAGCGGGACAGGATCCTACGAGCAGTACTTC.

This clone came up once. J is TRBJ2-1 and V is TRBV27; possibly TRBD2 for D (6 bases). Trimming left V 5 bases short and J 1 base short, with 12 bases between. The CDR3 runs to 15 residues. The germline CDR1 and CDR2 sequences are MNHEY and SMNVEV (reference sequence). The CDR3 DNA reads TGTGCCAGCAGTCTGAGCGGGTGGTCCTACAATGAGCAGTTCTTC. It encodes CASSLSGWSYNEQFF.

The gene calls are TRBV7-9 and TRBJ2-3; weak D call: TRBD2 (6 bases). The CDR3 is 13 amino acids. V was trimmed by 3 bases and J by 5 bases, leaving 9 bases between them. Germline CDR1 and CDR2: SEHNR and FQNEAQ (reference sequence). The CDR3 spells CASSFGAGDTQYF. The CDR3 nucleotides read TGTGCCAGCAGCTTTGGAGCGGGAGATACGCAGTATTTT. The full variable domain, with the rest looked up from reference TRBV7-9 and TRBJ2-3, is DTGVSQNPRHKITKRGQNVTFRCDPISEHNRLYWYRQTLGQGPEFLTYFQNEAQLEKSRLLSDRFSAERPKGSFSTLEIQRTEQGDSAMYLCASSFGAGDTQYFGPGTRLTVL.

The rearrangement links TRBV6-1 to TRBJ2-7; 7 bases are a match to TRBD1. The junction had 6 bases not matched to a gene; V was cut back by 3 bases and J by 4 bases. Germline V gene lookup returns CDR1 MNHNS and CDR2 SASEGT. This CDR3 is 14 amino acids long. The CDR3 is CASSDALTGYEQYF. The DNA for the CDR3 is TGTGCCAGCAGTGACGCATTGACAGGGTACGAGCAGTACTTC.

Points on this clone: This specimen includes other DNA sequences encoding the same CDR3. This chain connects TRBV5-1 to TRBJ2-3, with 9 bases lining up with TRBD1. V was pared by 4 bases and J by 2 bases, with 11 bases of the junction left unmatched. The CDR3 loop spans 17 amino acids. Germline V gene sequence: CDR1 SGHRS, CDR2 YFSETQ. Here the CDR3 DNA reads TGCGCCAGCAGCGGGGAGACAGGGGGGGACATCACAGATACGCAGTATTTT. Protein product: CASSGETGGDITDTQYF.

V gene TRBV5-4 combines with J gene TRBJ2-1; 11 nucleotides align to TRBD2. This CDR3 comprises 14 residues. Germline values: CDR1 SGHNT, CDR2 YYREEE (reference sequence). V dropped 5 bases and J dropped 5; count of bases not matched to a gene: 3. In DNA form, the CDR3 reads TGTGCCAGCAGACCGGGACTAGCGGACAATGAGCAGTTCTTC. The encoded protein is CASRPGLADNEQFF. The entire variable domain, with the rest obtained from reference TRBV5-4 and TRBJ2-1, is as follows: ETGVTQSPTHLIKTRGQQVTLRCSSQSGHNTVSWYQQALGQGPQFIFQYYREEENGRGNFPPRFSGLQFPNYSSELNVNALELDDSALYLCASRPGLADNEQFFGPGTRLTVL.

The gene calls are TRBV11-2 and TRBJ1-5, with 8 bases identical to TRBD1. After removal of 4 bases from V and 5 bases from J, the junction contained 19 bases not matched to a gene. Germline loops: CDR1 SGHAT, CDR2 FQNNGV. There are 19 residues in the CDR3. The CDR3 is CASSSYRGDRRRGHQPQHF. In nucleotides, the CDR3 is TGTGCCAGCAGCTCATATCGGGGGGACAGGAGAAGAGGACATCAGCCCCAGCATTTT.

CDR3 loop: CASSVDTSGSYEQYF. The CDR3, as DNA: TGTGCCAGCAGCGTAGACACTAGCGGATCCTACGAGCAGTACTTC. The chain joins TRBV9 to TRBJ2-7, with 8 positions matching TRBD2. CDR1 and CDR2 (germline): SGDLS, YYNGEE. The CDR3 is 15 residues long. The V and J ends lost 0 bases and 1 base, in that order; junction bases with no gene match: 3.

V usage is TRBV6-1 and J usage is TRBJ2-2, with 7 positions matching TRBD1. The CDR3 is 14 residues long. The germline V gene has CDR1 MNHNS and CDR2 SASEGT. The V and J ends lost 7 bases and 6 bases, in that order; junction bases with no gene match: 8. The CDR3 here is CASIHDRDAGELFF. The CDR3 DNA reads as TGTGCCAGCATTCACGACAGGGACGCCGGGGAGCTGTTTTTT.

The rearrangement links TRBV6-5 to TRBJ2-3; possibly TRBD1 for D (6 bases). The CDR3 sequence is 14 residues long. CDR1 is MNHEY and CDR2 is SVGAGI in the germline V gene. The ends were cut back, 6 bases at V and 2 bases at J, with 12 bases in the middle. In DNA form, the CDR3 reads TGTGCCAGCAGGTCACAGGGAGACACAGATACGCAGTATTTT. Translating it yields CASRSQGDTDTQYF.

The chain links TRBV5-1 to TRBJ2-5, with 7 bases lining up with TRBD1. CDR3 length: 17 residues. With 4 bases clipped from V and 5 bases from J, the junction kept 17 bases outside the gene matches. CDR1 is SGHRS and CDR2 is YFSETQ in the germline V gene. Here the CDR3 reads CASSAGSGTVGLETQYF. The CDR3 DNA follows: TGCGCCAGCAGCGCCGGTTCCGGGACAGTTGGATTGGAGACCCAGTACTTC.